This TCR beta chain originates from a study of radiotherapy plus CTLA-4 blockade in lung cancer. Method: immunoSEQ multiplex PCR; TCRdb's copy keeps in-frame clones and lacks some. The table includes 35,000 to 55,000 clones, over 60% detected once. The trim removed 4 bases at V and 6 bases at J, leaving 4 bases unmatched. In germline, CDR1 is SEHNR, CDR2 FQNEAQ (reference sequence). The CDR3 consists of 14 residues. The sequencing here drew on peripheral blood, taken from a patient treated with radiotherapy plus ipilimumab. The sequence derives from a human donor with non-small cell lung cancer who had a partial response to radiotherapy plus ipilimumab. J is TRBJ1-5 and V is TRBV7-9, with 9 positions matching TRBD1. The CDR3 region has the DNA TGTGCCAGCAGCTCGGGACAGGGAGTTCAGCCCCAGCATTTT. Translation: CASSSGQGVQPQHF.